This T cell receptor beta chain appears in the sequencing data of a study of regulatory T cells in long-lasting Graves disease. Described time point: persistent/refractory GD, antithyroid drugs over 5 years with positive TRAb. The authors made the TCR library using RNA they extracted from PBMCs. Deletions cut 3 bases from V and 5 bases from J, with 13 bases between. Germline assignment: CDR1 MDHEN and CDR2 SYDVKM. The CDR3 has 14 residues. The table lists this clonotype with many counts. Construction of the TCR beta libraries employed iRepertoire HTBI primers in conjunction with Arm-PCR of CDR3 regions. TCRdb reanalysed the multiplex PCR reads using MiXCR and keeps one entry per CDR3 protein. The sample comprises roughly 500,000 distinct CDR3 sequences, 20% to 25% of which are singletons, and 6.5% to 9% rests with the top ten.

This receptor was obtained from a female donor with Graves disease. The rearrangement links TRBV28 to TRBJ1-1; D is uncertain. The material sequenced was peripheral blood mononuclear cells (PBMCs), taken when the disease was refractory, from a patient treated with antithyroid drugs. CDR3 sequence (DNA): TGTGCCAGCAGTTTTTGGGGAGAAAGGACTGAAGCTTTCTTT. Its protein is CASSFWGERTEAFF.